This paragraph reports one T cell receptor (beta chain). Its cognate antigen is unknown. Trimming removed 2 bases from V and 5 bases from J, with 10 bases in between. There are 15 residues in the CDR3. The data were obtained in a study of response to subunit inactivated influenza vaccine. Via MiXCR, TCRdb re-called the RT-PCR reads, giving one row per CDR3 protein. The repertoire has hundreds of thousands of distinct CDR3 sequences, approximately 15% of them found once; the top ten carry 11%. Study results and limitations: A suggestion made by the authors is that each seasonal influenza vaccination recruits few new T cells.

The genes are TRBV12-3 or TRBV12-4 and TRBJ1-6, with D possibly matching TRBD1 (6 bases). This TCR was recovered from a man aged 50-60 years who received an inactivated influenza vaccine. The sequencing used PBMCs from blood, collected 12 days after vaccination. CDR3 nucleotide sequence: TGTGCCAGCAGTTTATATCGACAGGATAATTCACCCCTCCACTTT. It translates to CASSLYRQDNSPLHF.